This T cell receptor beta chain derives from a study of early T cells in non-severe SARS-CoV-2 infection (dated by TCRdb to the early 2020s). As for the study more broadly: Because TCR sequencing relied on bulk RNA taken from unsorted whole blood, pairing of alpha and beta chains was not possible. The research as a whole found: VDJdb matching was skewed toward anti-spike CD8 responses and likely underestimated virus-specific expansions, missing private and CD4 specificities.

This clonotype showed up just a few times. This receptor's antigen is unknown. Nothing much larger sits one base from this clone, and base qualities are not available. This was a case-control study nested in a cohort of healthcare workers in London, UK, who had nasopharyngeal swab PCR tests and blood samples taken every week. Healthcare workers were enrolled in the week of the UK lockdown, from 23 to 31 March 2020, and were followed every week for up to roughly 15 weeks. The method behind the library was 5' RACE. Sequencing relied on a NextSeq 500. In the TCR library protocol, unique molecular identifiers were attached to individual cDNA molecules to correct for PCR bias and sequencing error. Both TCR alpha and beta chains were sequenced, and tight co-correlation was observed between alpha and beta sequence abundances in each sample. Turning to the authors' computational methods: Decombinator V4 was used to annotate TCR sequences for V gene, J gene and CDR3. Expanded TCRs were defined as changing significantly between any two time points under a Poisson model with p below 0.0001. TCR abundances were normalised to the total number of TCRs sequenced per sample and were expressed as counts per million. VDJdb, accessed 1 November 2021, was searched for CMV, EBV and SARS-CoV-2 annotated TCRs, excluding TCRs annotated for multiple antigens. TCRdb reran the public reads through fastp at Q25 and MiXCR, keeping productive beta chains. Identical CDR3 protein sequences are pooled into one entry, listed with their most common genes and DNA. The V and J calls shown here were made by TCRdb, not taken from the authors' results. This sample has 37,000 or so distinct CDR3 sequences in its table, and 5% to 6.5% of those were observed once. The top ten clones comprise 25% to 30% of the sample.

Sequenced material: whole blood. The sequence came from an adult who was a healthcare worker with PCR-confirmed SARS-CoV-2 infection or an uninfected control (not recorded which).

The CDR3 protein is CASSPRDLAKNIQYF. The base sequence is TGTGCCAGCTCACCCCGGGATTTAGCCAAAAACATTCAGTACTTC. Here the chain combines TRBV18 and TRBJ2-4; TRBD2 might be the D gene, on 5 matching bases. Cut back by 3 bases and 0 bases, the V and J ends lie 9 bases apart. CDR1 and CDR2 (KGHSH, LQKENI) derive from the germline V gene. The CDR3 contains 15 residues, cysteine and phenylalanine counted. Only the CDR3 DNA stays, 45 bases, in frame from base 1.